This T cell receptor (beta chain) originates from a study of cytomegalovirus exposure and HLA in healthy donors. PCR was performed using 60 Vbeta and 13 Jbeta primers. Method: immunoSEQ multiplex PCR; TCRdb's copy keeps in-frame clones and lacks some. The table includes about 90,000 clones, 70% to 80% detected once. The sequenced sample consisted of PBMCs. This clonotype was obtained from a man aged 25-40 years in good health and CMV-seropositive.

The CDR3 DNA reads TGCGCCAGCAGCCGTCAGGGCGCTACCTACGAGCAGTACTTC. Protein sequence: CASSRQGATYEQYF. The chain joins TRBV5-1 to TRBJ2-7; perhaps TRBD1 as D (5 bases). The CDR3 runs to 14 residues. V lost 4 bases and J 2 bases, leaving 13 bases between the germline ends. Germline V gene lookup returns CDR1 SGHRS and CDR2 YFSETQ.